Below, 11 T cell receptor beta chains from the same sample are listed, as sequenced in a study of T cells in tuberculosis. The table came from immunoSEQ multiplex PCR; TCRdb's copy has only in-frame clones and leaves some out. The sample holds about 22,000 clones, approximately 97% seen once. Sequencing was done on a sample of PBMCs. The receptors originated from a donor aged 10-29 years with latent tuberculosis or without tuberculosis infection.

The J gene is TRBJ2-7, the V gene TRBV6-1, with D unclear. Germline CDR1 is MNHNS and CDR2 is SASEGT. The CDR3 covers 12 residues. V lost 3 bases and J 0 bases, leaving 3 bases between the germline ends. The CDR3 DNA reads TGTGCCAGCAGTGACTACTCCTACGAGCAGTACTTC. It encodes CASSDYSYEQYF.

J is TRBJ1-4 and V is TRBV5-8, with TRBD1 identical over 8 bases. J was trimmed by 7 bases and V by 7 bases; bases with no gene match: 12. The CDR3 runs to 15 residues. The germline V gene has CDR1 SGHTS and CDR2 YDEGEE. In DNA, the CDR3 is TGTGCCAGCCGGACAGGGAGTTTTAGTAGTGAAAAACTGTTTTTT. It is translated as CASRTGSFSSEKLFF.

The chain has TRBV7-9 and TRBJ2-1; 11 positions agree with TRBD2. This CDR3 has 14 residues. The germline V gene has CDR1 SEHNR and CDR2 FQNEAQ (reference sequence). The V and J ends lost 5 bases and 7 bases, in that order; junction bases with no gene match: 4. For the CDR3, the DNA is TGTGCCAGCAGCCCTTGGACTAGCGGGAATGAGCAGTTCTTC. Translation: CASSPWTSGNEQFF.

The J gene is TRBJ2-3, the V gene TRBV29-1; maybe TRBD2 (6 bases). CDR3 size: 13 residues. From germline, CDR1 is SQVTM and CDR2 ANQGSEA. V lost 5 bases, J lost 0 bases, and 9 bases lay in between. The DNA for the CDR3 is TGCAGCGTTTACGGGACTAGCACAGATACGCAGTATTTT. It is translated as CSVYGTSTDTQYF.

Written as DNA, the CDR3 is TGTGCCTGGAGTGCGCGGATGACCTACGAGCAGTACTTC. Amino acid sequence: CAWSARMTYEQYF. This chain connects TRBV30 to TRBJ2-5; D is uncertain. The J call may be wrong; the DNA end is better matched by TRBJ2-7. The CDR3 spans 13 residues. Germline V gene data show CDR1 as GTSNPN and CDR2 as SVGIG (reference sequence).

The V and J genes are TRBV9 and TRBJ2-5; 11 bases map to TRBD2. This CDR3 region has 14 residues. Germline loops: CDR1 SGDLS, CDR2 YYNGEE. V dropped 2 bases and J dropped 5; count of bases not matched to a gene: 2. As DNA, the CDR3 is TGTGCCAGCAGCGTGACTAGCGGGGTGGAGACCCAGTACTTC. It is translated as CASSVTSGVETQYF.

The chain has TRBV29-1 and TRBJ2-1, with D hard to call. Germline CDR1 is SQVTM and CDR2 is ANQGSEA. The CDR3 length is 11 residues. The germline V and J ends were trimmed by 6 bases and 4 bases, with 7 bases remaining between them. This CDR3 reads CSVIIYNEQFF. As DNA, the CDR3 is TGCAGCGTCATCATTTACAATGAGCAGTTCTTC.

This chain uses TRBV5-6 with TRBJ2-7; D remains ambiguous. The length of the CDR3 is 14 residues. In germline, CDR1 is SGHDT, CDR2 YYEEEE. Trimming removed 0 bases at V and 1 base at J, with 8 bases between. The CDR3 bases are TGTGCCAGCAGCTTGGCAGGCCCTTCCTACGAGCAGTACTTC. It codes for CASSLAGPSYEQYF. Complete variable domain (other parts from reference TRBV5-6 and TRBJ2-7): DAGVTQSPTHLIKTRGQQVTLRCSPKSGHDTVSWYQQALGQGPQFIFQYYEEEERQRGNFPDRFSGHQFPNYSSELNVNALLLGDSALYLCASSLAGPSYEQYFGPGTRLTVT.

The chain joins TRBV10-1 to TRBJ1-1; D is perhaps TRBD1 (5 bases). This CDR3 comprises 13 residues. With 3 bases removed from V and 2 bases from J, the gap between germline ends came to 7 bases. Germline lookup yields CDR1 WNHNN and CDR2 SYGVQD (reference sequence). CDR3 amino acids: CASSERGNTEAFF. For the CDR3, the DNA is TGCGCCAGCAGTGAAAGGGGTAACACTGAAGCTTTCTTT.

The V gene is TRBV27, the J gene TRBJ1-5, with 7 bases aligning to TRBD1. This CDR3 spans 16 amino acids. Germline V gives CDR1 MNHEY, CDR2 SMNVEV (reference sequence). The V gene end was trimmed by 5 bases and the J gene end by 6 bases; junction bases not matched to a gene: 13. CDR3 sequence reads: CASSLTPPTGPQPQHF. The CDR3 DNA sequence: TGTGCCAGCAGTCTCACGCCCCCGACAGGGCCTCAGCCCCAGCATTTT.

This chain connects TRBV7-2 to TRBJ2-7, with a possible D match to TRBD2 (5 bases). Trimming shortened V by 1 base and J by 0 bases, and 13 bases separated the two germline ends. The CDR3 spans 16 residues. Germline-derived CDR1 and CDR2 are SGHTA and FQGNSA. The CDR3 spells CASSLGRVLTSYEQYF. The CDR3 bases are TGTGCCAGCAGCTTAGGGCGGGTGCTCACCTCCTACGAGCAGTACTTC.